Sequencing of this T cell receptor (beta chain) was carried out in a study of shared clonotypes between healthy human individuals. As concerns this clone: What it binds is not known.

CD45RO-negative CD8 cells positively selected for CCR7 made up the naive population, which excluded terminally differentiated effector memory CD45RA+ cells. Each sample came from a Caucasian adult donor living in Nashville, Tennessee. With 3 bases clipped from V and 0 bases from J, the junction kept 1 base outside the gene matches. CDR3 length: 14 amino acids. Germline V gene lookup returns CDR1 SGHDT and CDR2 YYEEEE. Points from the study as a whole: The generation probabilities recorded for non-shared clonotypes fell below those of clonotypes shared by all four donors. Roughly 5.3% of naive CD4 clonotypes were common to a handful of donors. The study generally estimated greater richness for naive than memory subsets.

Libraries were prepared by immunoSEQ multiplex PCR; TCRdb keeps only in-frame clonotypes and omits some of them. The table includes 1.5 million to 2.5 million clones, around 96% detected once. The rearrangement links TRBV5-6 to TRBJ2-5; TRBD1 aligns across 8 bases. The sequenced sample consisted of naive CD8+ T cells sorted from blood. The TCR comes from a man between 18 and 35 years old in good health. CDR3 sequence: CASSWTGNQETQYF. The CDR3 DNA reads TGTGCCAGCAGCTGGACAGGGAACCAAGAGACCCAGTACTTC.